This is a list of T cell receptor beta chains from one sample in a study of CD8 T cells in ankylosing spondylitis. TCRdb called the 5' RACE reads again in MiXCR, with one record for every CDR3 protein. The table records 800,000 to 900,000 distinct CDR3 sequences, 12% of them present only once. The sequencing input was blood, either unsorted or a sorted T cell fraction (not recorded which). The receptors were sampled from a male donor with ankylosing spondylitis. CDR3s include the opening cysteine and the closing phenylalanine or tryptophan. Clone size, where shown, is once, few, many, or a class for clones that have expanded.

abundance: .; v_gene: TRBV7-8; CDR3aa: CASSLVRGRLTEAFF
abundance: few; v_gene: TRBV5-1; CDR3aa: CASSELTWSIQYF
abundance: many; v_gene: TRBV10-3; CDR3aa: CAISPQGARSNQPQHF
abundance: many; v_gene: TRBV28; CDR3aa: CASSFFGTGTQPQHF
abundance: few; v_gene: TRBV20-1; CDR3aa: CSGRDRPSQPQHF
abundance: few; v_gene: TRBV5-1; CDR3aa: CASTTEGQGTEAFF
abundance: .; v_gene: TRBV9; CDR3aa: CASSGGIGRIQETQYF
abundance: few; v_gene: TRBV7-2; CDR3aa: CASTKDRVGPLHF
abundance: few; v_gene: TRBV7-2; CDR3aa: CASSLAAGRTEAFF
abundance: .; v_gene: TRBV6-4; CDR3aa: CASSGAGVNQPQHF
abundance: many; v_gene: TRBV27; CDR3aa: CASSLRQDDNSPLHF
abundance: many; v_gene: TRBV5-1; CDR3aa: CASSARPSDRVYNYEQYF
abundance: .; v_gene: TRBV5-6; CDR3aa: CASSWGVGEKLFF
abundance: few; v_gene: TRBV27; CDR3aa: CASSLLGSSGLINNEQFF
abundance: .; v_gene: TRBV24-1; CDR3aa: CATSDLRGRKYF
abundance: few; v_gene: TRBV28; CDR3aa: CASSSRDTGGTGELFF
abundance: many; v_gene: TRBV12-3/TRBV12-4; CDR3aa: CASSDRDFSYNEQFF
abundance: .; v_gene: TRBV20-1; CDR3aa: CSARVKGARSYNEQFF
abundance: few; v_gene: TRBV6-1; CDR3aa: CASDRGPGNSPLHF
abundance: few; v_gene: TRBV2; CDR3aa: CASNSQGGPEKLFF
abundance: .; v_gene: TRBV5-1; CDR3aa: CASSFFGGALEQYF
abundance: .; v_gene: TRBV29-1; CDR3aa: CSAGQGGGETQYF
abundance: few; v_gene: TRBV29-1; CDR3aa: CSVLTVKTYEQYF
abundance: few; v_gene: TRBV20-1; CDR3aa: CSANYRGRFQPQHF
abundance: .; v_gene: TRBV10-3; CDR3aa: CAIKGQGAGEQYF
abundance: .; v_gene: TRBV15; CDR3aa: CATSRDPRLTEAFF
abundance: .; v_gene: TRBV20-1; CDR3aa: CSARVGDRDLREQYF
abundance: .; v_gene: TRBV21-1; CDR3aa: CASSPTLTWFF
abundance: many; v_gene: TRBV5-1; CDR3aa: CASSLWTGEVNTEAFF
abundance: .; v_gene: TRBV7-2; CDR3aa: CASSLAQDRPQHF
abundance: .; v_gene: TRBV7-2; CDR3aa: CASREWGGANTGELFF